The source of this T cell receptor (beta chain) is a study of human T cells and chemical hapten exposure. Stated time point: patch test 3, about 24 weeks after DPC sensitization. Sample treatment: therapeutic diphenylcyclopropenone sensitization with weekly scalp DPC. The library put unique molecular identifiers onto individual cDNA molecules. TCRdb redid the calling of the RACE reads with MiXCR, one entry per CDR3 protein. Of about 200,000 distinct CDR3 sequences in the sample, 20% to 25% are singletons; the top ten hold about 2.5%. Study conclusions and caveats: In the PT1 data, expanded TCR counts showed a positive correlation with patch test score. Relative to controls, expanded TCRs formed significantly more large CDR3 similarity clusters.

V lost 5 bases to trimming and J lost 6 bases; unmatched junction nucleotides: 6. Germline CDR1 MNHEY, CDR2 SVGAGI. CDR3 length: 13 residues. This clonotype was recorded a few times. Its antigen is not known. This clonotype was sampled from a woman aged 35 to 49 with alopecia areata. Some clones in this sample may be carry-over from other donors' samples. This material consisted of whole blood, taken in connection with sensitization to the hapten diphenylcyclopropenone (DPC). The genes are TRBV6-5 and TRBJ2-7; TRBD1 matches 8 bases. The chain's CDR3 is CASSQGAVGEQYF. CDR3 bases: TGTGCCAGCAGTCAGGGGGCGGTGGGCGAGCAGTACTTC.